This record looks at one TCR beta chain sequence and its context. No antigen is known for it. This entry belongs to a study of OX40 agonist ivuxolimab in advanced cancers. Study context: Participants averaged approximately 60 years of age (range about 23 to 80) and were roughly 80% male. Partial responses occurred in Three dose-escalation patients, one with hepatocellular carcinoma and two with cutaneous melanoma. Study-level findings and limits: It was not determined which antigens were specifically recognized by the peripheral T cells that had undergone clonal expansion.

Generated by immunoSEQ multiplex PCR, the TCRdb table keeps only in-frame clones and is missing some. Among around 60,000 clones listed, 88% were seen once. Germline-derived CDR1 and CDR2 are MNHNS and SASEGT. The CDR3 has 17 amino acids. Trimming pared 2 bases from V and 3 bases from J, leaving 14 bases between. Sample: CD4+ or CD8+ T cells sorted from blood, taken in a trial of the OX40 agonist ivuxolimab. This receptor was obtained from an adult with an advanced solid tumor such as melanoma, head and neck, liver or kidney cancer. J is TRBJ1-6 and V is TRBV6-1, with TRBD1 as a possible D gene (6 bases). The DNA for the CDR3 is TGTGCCAGCAGTGAATCGGGGGCGCGGGTCTATAATTCACCCCTCCACTTT. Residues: CASSESGARVYNSPLHF.